This section outlines one T cell receptor beta chain sequence together with its context. Its antigen target is currently unknown. The input lacks base qualities; no much larger clone sits a single base away. Libraries were prepared through the immunoSEQ multiplex PCR assay. For the multiplex PCR, a mixture combining 60 forward primers for TCR Vbeta segments and 13 reverse primers for TCR Jbeta segments was used. The CDR3 region of rearranged TCR beta genes was amplified from genomic DNA by a multiplex PCR assay. The Illumina HiSeq System was used to sequence the amplified TCR beta libraries as 87-base-pair reads. The study's processing was this. A later analysis tallied tens of millions of unique TCR beta chains across the approximately 670 repertoires, and some 12 million of those chains were shared by two or more donors. A nearest-neighbor algorithm error-corrected the raw reads and collapsed the reads into unique sequences, merging closely related sequences to remove PCR and sequencing errors. V, D and J gene segments were assigned by aligning CDR3 sequences to IMGT reference sequences. For a sequence to be retained, a match of at least six nucleotides was required to both a V gene segment and a J gene segment. A rearrangement was called productive if the CDR3 had no stop codons and remained in frame with V and J, and every other rearrangement was called non-productive. CDR3 was defined by IMGT convention, running from the second conserved V-encoded cysteine to the conserved J-encoded phenylalanine. The earlier analysis of fewer than 750 of the donors excluded sequences that lacked an unambiguous match to a single V gene segment. An earlier analysis of about 600 of the donors called V segments functional above 56.7% productive rearrangements and segregating when the between-donor standard deviation exceeded 5%. A statistical classification framework was developed to diagnose cytomegalovirus status using the catalog of TCR beta chain sequences. In a later analysis, V and J genes were assigned by comparing TCR nucleotide sequences against IMGT/GENE-DB human TR gene sequences. The TCRdist pipeline was used in a later analysis to assign CDR3 sequences and most-parsimonious VDJ recombination scenarios. A later analysis defined each TCR beta chain by its CDR3 amino acid sequence plus V-gene family, and excluded reads lacking a unique V-gene family. To address suspected cross-contamination and a sequencing artifact, a later analysis removed roughly 640 highly shared, low-generation-probability nucleotide sequences. In a later analysis, a clonal expansion index was calculated for each public chain from normalized within-repertoire ranks of inferred template counts. Generation probabilities in a later analysis came from a VDJ recombination model fitted to out-of-frame rearrangements, and those results were checked against IGoR. A later analysis scored TCR-TCR, TCR-HLA and TCR-CMV co-occurrence with hypergeometric tests, applying a repertoire-size bias correction to TCR pairs. To estimate false discovery rates, a later analysis permuted the HLA or CMV assignments 20 times. In a later analysis, co-occurring TCRs were grouped using DBSCAN, with TCRdist sequence similarity added in when clustering inside HLA-allele-positive subsets. For co-occurrence clustering, repertoires with fewer than 30,000 or more than 120,000 public chains were excluded, along with five repertoires with anomalous nucleotide sharing. TCRdb re-hosts the immuneACCESS table, in-frame sequences only. Its copies lack some clones; in the studies checked, an unresolved V gene accounts for under half of them, and the cause for the rest is not known. The D gene and trimming were derived from the DNA, and the V and J assignments and clone size from that table. For this sample the table gives 200,000 or so clones, of which 70% to 80% were detected only once. Roughly 3% of the sample comes from the top ten.

This record belongs to a study of cytomegalovirus exposure and HLA in healthy donors (dated by TCRdb to about 2017). Looking at the study overall: In an earlier analysis of some 550 of the donors, under 300 Gb of sequence data and approximately 120 million unique TCR beta sequences from roughly 200 million T cells were reported. An early release that covered 640 HLA-typed donors contained approximately 300 gigabases of sequencing data and around 80 million unique TCR sequences. Of the 300 to 500 genotyped donors, 65% to 90% were placed in the genetic ancestry cluster associated with self-reported Caucasian donors. The study aimed to test whether cataloging public T cell receptors could reveal signatures of past pathogen exposure. Using immunosequencing, the study profiled T cell repertoires from some 670 subjects and related those repertoires to cytomegalovirus serostatus. Besides the first cohort of roughly 660 subjects, a separate validation cohort made up of 120 different subjects was used. To predict cytomegalovirus infection status, the study brought together high-throughput TCR immunosequencing, statistical association of individual TCRs with disease status, and machine learning. In a later analysis, previously published TCR beta repertoires from roughly 710 donors were re-analyzed and high-resolution HLA genotyping was added so that TCR occurrence patterns could be studied. Rather than using new phenotypic data, the later analysis identified candidate immune exposures from TCR beta sequences and from how often those sequences occurred across donors. To decide whether each TCR beta V gene segment behaved as functional or pseudogenic, an earlier analysis of several hundred of the donors relied on high-throughput TCR beta sequencing. Donor age, sex, ethnicity and CMV serostatus were collected together with the repertoire data. A later genetic analysis used genome-wide SNP genotypes for about three fifths of the 666 donors, treating that subset as a discovery cohort. Every discovery cohort repertoire had been produced on one sequencing platform. Both class I and class II loci were covered by HLA typing, at four-digit resolution. The number of donors typed differed by locus, with roughly 629-640 for A, B, C, DRB1 and DQB1, around 500 for DQA1, 606 for DPA1, and around 430 for DPB1. A handful of DR-DQ haplotypes were handled as single units for association and clustering because linkage in the cohort was strong. Among some 410 genotyped donors of the cohort, an average of approximately 230,000 unique TCR beta nucleotide sequences were sequenced per donor, roughly 20% of them non-productive. General study outcomes and caveats: A later analysis associated 15,000 to 20,000 TCR beta sequences with specific HLA alleles at a false discovery rate of 0.05. In a later genetic analysis, a missense DCLRE1C variant was associated with V-gene and J-gene trimming of TCR beta chains, and the association was replicated in an independent cohort. The classifier was reported to diagnose cytomegalovirus status with high specificity and sensitivity in both the original cohort and the validation cohort. In a later analysis, TCR association rates were found to vary across HLA loci, with the most associated TCRs seen for DRB1 alleles and the fewest for HLA-C alleles. A cluster of highly shared sequence variants was judged likely to represent a technical artifact of the sequencing pipeline. According to the authors, the approach could potentially be generalized to other disease states and immunological phenotypes. When HLA alleles, especially DR and DQ, strongly co-occurred, TCR associations were difficult to assign to individual alleles. Roughly uniform sequencing depth across donors was assumed in presence/absence analyses, although this assumption may not hold. Compared with the roughly 600-donor mean, donors in an Asian-associated ancestry cluster had fewer N-insertions in productive TCRs, according to a later genetic analysis. Only TCR beta chains were sequenced in this cohort, and the absence of alpha or paired-chain data limited detectable features. For the cohort, immune exposure information was limited to CMV serostatus. A later analysis reported that several top co-occurrence clusters appeared linked to parvovirus B19, influenza, CMV and Epstein-Barr virus. Broadly in line with IMGT annotations, most TCR beta V segments showed up in productive rearrangements about 90% or about 30% of the time in an earlier analysis of several hundred of the donors. In vitro tests confirmed that a few of the cytomegalovirus-associated TCR beta chains recognize cytomegalovirus antigens. About 17 rarely observed V segments, including chromosome 9 orphons, were excluded from the earlier analysis of some 590 of the donors because counts were too low. Some IMGT-functional V segments, including TRBV6-2 and TRBV6-3, could not be distinguished by the 87-base-pair reads and were therefore excluded. In a later analysis, HLA-associated TCR beta chains were found to be more clonally expanded and to have lower generation probabilities than equally common non-associated chains. Linkage disequilibrium might explain the correlated functional status among segregating V segments, but an unknown experimental factor could not be ruled out. Most TCR sequences were seen in very few donors, while some public TCRs were found in many individuals. A later analysis found that most CMV-associated TCR beta chains appeared HLA-restricted, with HLA associations seemingly driven largely by CMV exposure. A further reported finding was that TCR beta sequences accurately predicted the HLA-A and HLA-B alleles for most subjects in the first cohort. Because HLA typing was unavailable for some donors at each locus, only the typed subset was used in association tests. In the study, roughly 160 TCR beta chains were listed as associated with cytomegalovirus.

The cohort comprised fewer than 700 healthy bone marrow donors. At the time of sampling, all cohort members were nominally healthy, though unrecorded immune exposures were likely present. The donor was CMV seronegative and belonged to the group of around 400 seronegative cohort members. A peripheral blood sample was provided by each donor, and peripheral blood mononuclear cells were used for TCR beta sequencing. The Qiagen DNeasy Blood Extraction Kit was used to extract genomic DNA from the blood cell samples. CDR3 length: 18 amino acids, cysteine to phenylalanine. The kept DNA is CDR3 alone, 54 bases in frame from the first base. V has 6 bases trimmed and J has 2 bases trimmed; junction bases matching no gene number 12. The germline V gene gives CDR1 as KGHSH and CDR2 as LQKENI.

This sequence originates from a woman in her thirties in good health and CMV-seronegative. Sequencing was done on a sample of PBMCs. The chain links TRBV18 with TRBJ2-6, with TRBD2 matching 8 junction bases. This receptor has the CDR3 CASSHSGGVNPGANVLTF. The nucleotides read TGTGCCAGCTCTCACTCCGGGGGGGTCAACCCTGGGGCCAACGTCCTGACTTTC.